This passage covers 17 T cell receptor beta chains from one sample sequenced in a study of cytomegalovirus exposure and HLA in healthy donors (dated by TCRdb to the late 2010s). Library preparation was by the immunoSEQ multiplex PCR assay. The multiplex PCR relied on a mix of 60 forward primers for TCR Vbeta segments and 13 reverse primers for TCR Jbeta segments. Imported from immuneACCESS, the table was reduced by TCRdb to in-frame sequences with V and J called. These copies leave out some clones; in studies compared against another copy, an unresolved V gene accounts for under half, and the cause of the remainder is not known. Counted in this sample were roughly 150,000 clones; 55% to 85% of them appeared once. The top ten constitute over 2% of the sample. The sample was PBMCs. The receptors originated from a man between 35 and 55 years old in good health and CMV-seronegative.

The genes are TRBV18 and TRBJ2-7; possibly TRBD1 for D (6 bases). CDR3 length: 16 residues. V lost 6 bases and J lost 6, with 24 bases in between. Germline-derived CDR1 and CDR2 are KGHSH and LQKENI. The CDR3 sequence: CASSSLADSLLVEQYF. As DNA, the CDR3 is TGTGCCAGCTCCTCCCTCGCGGACAGCCTTCTTGTCGAGCAGTACTTC.

This chain joins TRBV19 and TRBJ2-1; D possibly corresponds to TRBD2 (5 bases). Germline CDR1 LNHDA, CDR2 SQIVND (reference sequence). Trimming cost V 3 bases and J 0 bases, with 9 bases left between them. The CDR3 spans 15 residues. CDR3 DNA: TGTGCCAGTAGTATGTCAGGAGGCTCCTACAATGAGCAGTTCTTC. Amino acid sequence: CASSMSGGSYNEQFF.

The chain links TRBV19 to TRBJ1-1; D might be TRBD1 (5 bases). CDR3 size: 18 residues. The germline V gene has CDR1 LNHDA and CDR2 SQIVND (reference sequence). Trimming cost V 5 bases and J 3 bases, with 25 bases left between them. The CDR3 loop is CASSSPTGSTGLDTEAFF. The CDR3 DNA reads TGTGCCAGTAGTTCCCCAACCGGGAGCACAGGATTGGACACTGAAGCTTTCTTT.

The chain links TRBV7-6 to TRBJ1-5, with 7 bases aligning to TRBD1. The CDR3 consists of 16 residues. After removal of 5 bases from V and 3 bases from J, the junction contained 10 bases not matched to a gene. Germline assignment: CDR1 SGHVS and CDR2 FNYEAQ. The CDR3 region has the DNA TGTGCCAGCAGCCTTCATCCCGACAGGGACAATCAGCCCCAGCATTTT. Residues: CASSLHPDRDNQPQHF.

The V and J genes are TRBV5-1 and TRBJ2-7; D perhaps matches TRBD2 (5 bases). The CDR3 spans 14 residues. Germline V gene sequence: CDR1 SGHRS, CDR2 YFSETQ. V was shortened by 5 bases and J by 2 bases, with 14 bases between the two germline ends. CDR3 coding DNA: TGCGCCAGCAGAGCCCCCAGCGGAACCTACGAGCAGTACTTC. Protein sequence: CASRAPSGTYEQYF.

CDR3: CASSDEGDRVRTEAFF. CDR3 coding DNA: TGTGCCAGCAGTGACGAGGGCGACAGGGTGCGAACTGAAGCTTTCTTT. The chain links TRBV6-4 to TRBJ1-1; 7 positions match TRBD1. The CDR3 totals 16 residues. CDR1 and CDR2 (germline): MRHNA, SNTAGT. V shed 2 bases and J 5 bases; nucleotides not matched to a gene: 11.

Only one count was recorded for this clone. The chain links TRBV4-2 to TRBJ1-2; 7 positions match TRBD1. The CDR3 is made up of 14 amino acids. Germline V CDR1 and CDR2: LGHNA, YNFKEQ. Trimming took 1 base from V and 4 from J; bases not matched to a gene: 3. CDR3: CASSQGGQIYGYTF. In nucleotides, the CDR3 is TGTGCCAGCAGCCAAGGGGGACAGATCTATGGCTACACCTTC.

This clone showed up just once. The V and J genes are TRBV7-2 and TRBJ2-3, with a tentative D call TRBD2 (6 bases). The CDR3 is made up of 15 amino acids. Germline CDR1 SGHTA, CDR2 FQGNSA. The V and J ends lost 1 base and 4 bases respectively, with 12 bases between them. As DNA, the CDR3 is TGTGCCAGCAGCTTAGTGAGCGGCGGGGCAGATACGCAGTATTTT. It specifies CASSLVSGGADTQYF.

This clone came up a few times. This chain links TRBV6-1 with TRBJ2-2, with D tentatively TRBD1 (6 bases). Deletions cut 6 bases from V and 0 bases from J, with 8 bases between. Germline V gives CDR1 MNHNS, CDR2 SASEGT. The CDR3 totals 14 residues. The CDR3 loop is CASRTGSNTGELFF. In nucleotides, the CDR3 is TGTGCCAGCAGGACAGGATCGAACACCGGGGAGCTGTTTTTT.

The V and J genes are TRBV5-1 and TRBJ2-1, with 10 bases aligning to TRBD2. CDR3 length: 14 amino acids. V shed 8 bases, J shed 2 bases, and the junction held 4 bases outside the gene matches. Germline V gives CDR1 SGHRS, CDR2 YFSETQ. The CDR3 sequence is CASRLAGAYNEQFF. The CDR3 DNA reads as TGCGCCAGTCGGCTAGCGGGGGCCTACAATGAGCAGTTCTTC.

The chain couples TRBV5-1 to TRBJ1-5, with TRBD1 matching over 7 bases. The CDR3 covers 14 residues. The V gene end was trimmed by 0 bases and the J gene end by 10 bases; junction bases not matched to a gene: 7. Germline CDR1 and CDR2: SGHRS and YFSETQ. The CDR3 DNA follows: TGCGCCAGCAGCTTGGGGACAGGCGATAGTCCCCAGCATTTT. Protein: CASSLGTGDSPQHF.

The gene calls are TRBV2 and TRBJ2-2; the match to TRBD1 covers 7 bases. The germline V gene encodes CDR1 SNHLY and CDR2 FYNNEI. This CDR3 is built from 16 residues. The V segment lost 5 bases and the J segment 2 bases; nucleotides outside the gene matches: 8. In DNA, the CDR3 is TGTGCCAGCAGTCTTAGGGGACAGCTTAACACCGGGGAGCTGTTTTTT. It translates to CASSLRGQLNTGELFF.

V is TRBV5-1 and J is TRBJ2-3, with 7 bases lining up with TRBD1. This CDR3 has 15 amino acids. V was clipped by 2 bases and J by 2 bases; unmatched bases: 5. Germline CDR1 SGHRS, CDR2 YFSETQ. The CDR3 loop is CASSLTTGFTDTQYF. The CDR3 DNA reads as TGCGCCAGCAGCTTAACGACAGGGTTCACAGATACGCAGTATTTT.

This clone was counted a few times. The chain uses TRBV5-5 and TRBJ2-1; 8 bases are a match to TRBD2. Per the germline V gene, CDR1 is SGHKS and CDR2 is YYEKEE (reference sequence). The trim removed 2 bases at V and 4 bases at J, leaving 2 bases unmatched. The CDR3 contains 14 residues. As DNA, the CDR3 is TGTGCCAGCAGCTTCGGGGGGGGGTACAATGAGCAGTTCTTC. It encodes CASSFGGGYNEQFF.

There are a few counts of this clone. The genes are TRBV5-6 and TRBJ1-3; D gene unclear. CDR1 is SGHDT and CDR2 is YYEEEE in the germline V gene. V was cut by 3 bases and J by 0 bases, with 10 bases left in between. CDR3 length: 15 amino acids. CDR3 region: CASSYMASSGNTIYF. The CDR3 DNA reads as TGTGCCAGCAGCTATATGGCTAGCTCTGGAAACACCATATATTTT.

The chain uses TRBV7-2 and TRBJ1-2; 7 bases match TRBD1. The CDR3 spans 15 residues. The V segment lost 2 bases and the J segment 8 bases; nucleotides outside the gene matches: 11. Germline V gene lookup returns CDR1 SGHTA and CDR2 FQGNSA. As DNA, the CDR3 is TGTGCCAGCAGCTTACCCTCCGACAGGGCCCTCGGCTACACCTTC. The encoded protein is CASSLPSDRALGYTF.

V gene TRBV7-3 combines with J gene TRBJ2-1, with TRBD1 as a possible D gene (6 bases). V shed 5 bases and J shed 4 bases, with 12 bases lying between them. Germline V lookup: CDR1 SGHTA, CDR2 FQGTGA. The CDR3 spans 14 residues. CDR3 residues: CASSQTGVYNEQFF. CDR3 bases: TGTGCCAGCAGCCAGACAGGAGTATACAATGAGCAGTTCTTC.